A selection of T cell receptor beta chains follows, all from one sample in a study of blood T cells in healthy people across ages. TCRdb independently ran MiXCR on the 5' RACE reads; one entry per CDR3 protein. The data hold roughly 500,000 distinct CDR3 sequences, with 27% observed a single time. The specimen was blood. All receptors derive from a woman in her 70s in good health. The CDR3 runs from the conserved cysteine through the conserved F or W. The D gene is left open where the match is weak. Clone size is shown for a subset of rows, as once, few, many or a class of expanded clone.

J: TRBJ2-7
size: .
V: TRBV7-2
D: .
CDR3: CASSLAASLNYEQYF
DNA: TGTGCCAGCAGCTTAGCGGCCTCTCTCAACTACGAGCAGTACTTC

J: TRBJ1-2
size: .
V: TRBV28
D: .
CDR3: CASSTPGVYGYTF
DNA: TGTGCCAGCAGCACCCCAGGGGTCTATGGCTACACCTTC

J: TRBJ1-1
size: few
V: TRBV20-1
D: .
CDR3: CSARGVSGAFF
DNA: TGCAGTGCTCGGGGGGTGAGCGGAGCTTTCTTT

J: TRBJ1-6
size: .
V: TRBV9
D: .
CDR3: CASSVETNSPLHF
DNA: TGTGCCAGCAGCGTAGAGACCAATTCACCCCTCCACTTT

J: TRBJ2-5
size: few
V: TRBV15
D: .
CDR3: CATSRDRGFATEGETQYF
DNA: TGTGCCACCAGCAGAGATCGAGGATTTGCCACCGAGGGAGAGACCCAGTACTTC

J: TRBJ2-3
size: .
V: TRBV24-1
D: TRBD2
CDR3: CATCDAGLAGALTDTQYF
DNA: TGTGCCACCTGTGACGCTGGACTAGCGGGGGCTCTAACAGATACGCAGTATTTT

J: TRBJ1-4
size: .
V: TRBV19
D: .
CDR3: CASSIKITNEKLFF
DNA: TGTGCCAGTAGTATTAAGATAACTAATGAAAAACTGTTTTTT

J: TRBJ2-1
size: few
V: TRBV20-1
D: TRBD2
CDR3: CSAEALAGPYNEQFF
DNA: TGCAGTGCCGAGGCACTAGCGGGACCCTACAATGAGCAGTTCTTC

J: TRBJ2-7
size: few
V: TRBV10-3
D: .
CDR3: CAISEPGLSYEQYF
DNA: TGTGCCATCAGTGAGCCCGGACTCTCCTACGAGCAGTACTTC

J: TRBJ2-3
size: .
V: TRBV7-2
D: TRBD1
CDR3: CASSYRTGGAGRTDTQYF
DNA: TGTGCCAGCAGTTATCGGACAGGGGGCGCCGGTAGGACAGATACGCAGTATTTT

J: TRBJ1-3
size: .
V: TRBV25-1
D: .
CDR3: CASRPSSGNTIYF
DNA: TGTGCCAGCAGACCGAGCTCTGGAAACACCATATATTTT

J: TRBJ1-2
size: .
V: TRBV5-1
D: TRBD1
CDR3: CASSQGQDYYGYTF
DNA: TGCGCCAGCAGCCAGGGACAGGACTACTATGGCTACACCTTC

J: TRBJ2-2
size: few
V: TRBV6-2/TRBV6-3
D: TRBD2
CDR3: CASRRGGRDTGELFF
DNA: TGTGCCAGCAGGCGGGGGGGGCGTGACACCGGGGAGCTGTTTTTT

J: TRBJ2-1
size: few
V: TRBV6-2/TRBV6-3
D: TRBD2
CDR3: CASSIGGARRDEQFF
DNA: TGTGCCAGCAGTATCGGGGGGGCCAGAAGGGATGAGCAGTTCTTC

J: TRBJ2-3
size: many
V: TRBV10-3
D: .
CDR3: CAISESTASDTQYF
DNA: TGTGCCATCAGTGAGTCGACCGCTTCCGATACGCAGTATTTT

J: TRBJ2-1
size: .
V: TRBV12-3/TRBV12-4
D: .
CDR3: CASSIEGIAYNEQFF
DNA: TGTGCCAGCAGTATCGAGGGGATTGCCTACAATGAGCAGTTCTTC

J: TRBJ1-1
size: few
V: TRBV11-1
D: .
CDR3: CASSLYGGTEAFF
DNA: TGTGCCAGCAGCTTATATGGGGGCACTGAAGCTTTCTTT

J: TRBJ2-7
size: few
V: TRBV20-1
D: TRBD2
CDR3: CSARDVRGGYTSYEQYF
DNA: TGCAGTGCTAGAGATGTCCGGGGGGGCTACACCTCCTACGAGCAGTACTTC

J: TRBJ2-5
size: many
V: TRBV3-1
D: .
CDR3: CASSRLGEETQYF
DNA: TGTGCCAGCAGCCGCCTCGGGGAAGAGACCCAGTACTTC

J: TRBJ2-2
size: few
V: TRBV13
D: .
CDR3: CANRQQGNTGELFF
DNA: TGTGCCAACAGGCAGCAGGGTAACACCGGGGAGCTGTTTTTT

J: TRBJ2-7
size: .
V: TRBV29-1
D: TRBD1
CDR3: CSVSGQGTYEQYF
DNA: TGCAGCGTTTCGGGACAGGGGACCTACGAGCAGTACTTC

J: TRBJ1-2
size: .
V: TRBV25-1
D: TRBD1
CDR3: CASGTGAGYTF
DNA: TGTGCCAGCGGGACAGGGGCTGGCTACACCTTC

J: TRBJ1-1
size: few
V: TRBV19
D: .
CDR3: CASSFIGIRNTEAFF
DNA: TGTGCCAGTAGTTTTATTGGGATTCGGAACACTGAAGCTTTCTTT

J: TRBJ2-1
size: few
V: TRBV6-6
D: .
CDR3: CASSLQDSKQFF
DNA: TGTGCCAGCAGTCTTCAGGACAGCAAACAGTTCTTC

J: TRBJ1-1
size: few
V: TRBV6-5
D: TRBD1
CDR3: CASTRQGILNTEAFF
DNA: TGTGCCAGCACCCGACAGGGGATCCTGAACACTGAAGCTTTCTTT

J: TRBJ2-1
size: few
V: TRBV20-1
D: TRBD1
CDR3: CSARSETGGYNEQFF
DNA: TGCAGTGCTAGGAGCGAGACAGGGGGCTACAATGAGCAGTTCTTC

J: TRBJ2-3
size: .
V: TRBV6-4
D: TRBD2
CDR3: CASSPGLAGAGNTQYF
DNA: TGTGCCAGCAGCCCGGGACTAGCGGGGGCGGGGAATACGCAGTATTTT

J: TRBJ2-3
size: few
V: TRBV7-2
D: TRBD2
CDR3: CASSSGTSQADTQYF
DNA: TGTGCCAGCAGCTCAGGGACTAGCCAAGCAGATACGCAGTATTTT